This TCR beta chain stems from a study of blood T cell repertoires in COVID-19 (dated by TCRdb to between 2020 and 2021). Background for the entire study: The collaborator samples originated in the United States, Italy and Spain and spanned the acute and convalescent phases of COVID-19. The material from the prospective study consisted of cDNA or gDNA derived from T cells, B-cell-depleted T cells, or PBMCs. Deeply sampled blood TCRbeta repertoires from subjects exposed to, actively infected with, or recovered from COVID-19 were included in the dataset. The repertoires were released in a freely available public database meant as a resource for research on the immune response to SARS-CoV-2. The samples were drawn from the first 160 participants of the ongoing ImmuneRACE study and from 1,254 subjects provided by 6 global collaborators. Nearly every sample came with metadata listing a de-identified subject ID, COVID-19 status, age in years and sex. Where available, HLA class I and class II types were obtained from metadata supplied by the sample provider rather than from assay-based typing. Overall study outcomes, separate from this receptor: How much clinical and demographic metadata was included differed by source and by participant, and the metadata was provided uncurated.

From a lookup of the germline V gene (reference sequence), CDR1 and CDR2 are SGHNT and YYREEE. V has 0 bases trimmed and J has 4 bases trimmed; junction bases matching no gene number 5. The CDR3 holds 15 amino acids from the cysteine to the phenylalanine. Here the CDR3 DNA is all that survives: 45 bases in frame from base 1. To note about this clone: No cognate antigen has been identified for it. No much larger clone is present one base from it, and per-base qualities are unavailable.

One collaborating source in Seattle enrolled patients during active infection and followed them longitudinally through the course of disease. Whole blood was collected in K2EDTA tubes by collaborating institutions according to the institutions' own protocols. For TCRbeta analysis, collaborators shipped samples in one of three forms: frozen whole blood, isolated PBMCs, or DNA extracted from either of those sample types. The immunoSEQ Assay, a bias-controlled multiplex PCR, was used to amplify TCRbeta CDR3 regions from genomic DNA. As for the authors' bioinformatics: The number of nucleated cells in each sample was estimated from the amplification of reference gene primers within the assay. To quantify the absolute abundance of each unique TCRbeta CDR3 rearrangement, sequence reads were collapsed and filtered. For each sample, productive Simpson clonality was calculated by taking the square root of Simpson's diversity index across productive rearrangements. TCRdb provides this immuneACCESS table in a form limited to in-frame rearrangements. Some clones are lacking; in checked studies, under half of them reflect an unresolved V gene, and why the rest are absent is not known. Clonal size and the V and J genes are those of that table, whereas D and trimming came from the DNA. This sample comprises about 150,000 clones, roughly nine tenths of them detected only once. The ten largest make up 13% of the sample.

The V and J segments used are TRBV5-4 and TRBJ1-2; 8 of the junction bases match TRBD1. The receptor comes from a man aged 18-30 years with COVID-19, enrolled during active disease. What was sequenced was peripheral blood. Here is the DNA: TGTGCCAGCAGCTTGGCGCCGGACAGGGCCTATGGCTACACCTTC. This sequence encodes CASSLAPDRAYGYTF.